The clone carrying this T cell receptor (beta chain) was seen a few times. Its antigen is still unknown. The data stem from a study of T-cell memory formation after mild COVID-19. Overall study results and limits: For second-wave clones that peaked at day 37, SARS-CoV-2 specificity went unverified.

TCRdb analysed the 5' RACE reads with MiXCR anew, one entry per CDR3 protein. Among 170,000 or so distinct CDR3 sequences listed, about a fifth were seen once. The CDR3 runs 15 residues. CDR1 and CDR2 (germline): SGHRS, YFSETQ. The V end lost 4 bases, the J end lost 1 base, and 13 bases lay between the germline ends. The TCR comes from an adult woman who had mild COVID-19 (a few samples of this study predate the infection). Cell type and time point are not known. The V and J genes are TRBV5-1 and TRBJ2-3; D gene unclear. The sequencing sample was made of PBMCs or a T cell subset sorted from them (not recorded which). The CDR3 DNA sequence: TGCGCCAGCAGCCCTGGTGGCGCAGGCACAGATACGCAGTATTTT. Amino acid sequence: CASSPGGAGTDTQYF.